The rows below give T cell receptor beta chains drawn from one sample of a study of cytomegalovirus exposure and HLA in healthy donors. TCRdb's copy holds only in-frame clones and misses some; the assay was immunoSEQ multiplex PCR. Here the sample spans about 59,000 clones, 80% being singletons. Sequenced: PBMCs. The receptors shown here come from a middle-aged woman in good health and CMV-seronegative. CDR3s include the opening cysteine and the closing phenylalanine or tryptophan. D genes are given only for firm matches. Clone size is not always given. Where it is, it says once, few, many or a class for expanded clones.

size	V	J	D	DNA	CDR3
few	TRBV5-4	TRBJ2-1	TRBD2	TGTGCCAGCAGCCCCGGACTAGCGAACTACAATGAGCAGTTCTTC	CASSPGLANYNEQFF
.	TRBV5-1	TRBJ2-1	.	TGCGCCAGCAGCTTGCTTAATGGGGCTGCGAGCTATGAGCAGTTCTTC	CASSLLNGAASYEQFF
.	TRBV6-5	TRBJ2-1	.	TGTGCCAGCAGTTACGGTTGGGGCGCGTACAATGAGCAGTTCTTC	CASSYGWGAYNEQFF
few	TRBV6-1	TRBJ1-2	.	TGTGCCAGCAGTGAAGCGCTTCTGGGGCAGTTCTATGGCTACACCTTC	CASSEALLGQFYGYTF
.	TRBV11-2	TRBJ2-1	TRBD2	TGTGCCAGCAGCCCTCGGACTAGCCCCCCCCTGGCCAATGAGCAGTTCTTC	CASSPRTSPPLANEQFF
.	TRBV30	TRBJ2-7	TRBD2	TGTGCCTGGAGTGTACTCGGGCTAGCGGGAGACGAGCAGTACTTC	CAWSVLGLAGDEQYF
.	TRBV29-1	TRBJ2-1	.	TGCAGCGTTGTGGGGGGGCCCAATGAGCAGTTCTTC	CSVVGGPNEQFF
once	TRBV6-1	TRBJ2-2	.	TGTGCCAGCAGTGAACTTGCGGGGGGAGGGGGCAGGGCCGGGGAGCTGTTTTTT	CASSELAGGGGRAGELFF
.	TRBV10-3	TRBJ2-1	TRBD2	TGTGCCCCTAGCGGGATGGGCTCCTACAATGAGCAGTTCTTC	CAPSGMGSYNEQFF
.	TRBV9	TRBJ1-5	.	TGTGCCAGCAGCGTAGGGTGGAGGGGCAATCAGCCCCAGCATTTT	CASSVGWRGNQPQHF
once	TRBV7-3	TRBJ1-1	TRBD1	TGTGCCAGCAGCCCTCAGGGGGCTACTACTGAAGCTTTCTTT	CASSPQGATTEAFF
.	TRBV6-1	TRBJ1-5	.	TGTGCCAGCAGTTTGGACAGCTTCAATCAGCCCCAGCATTTT	CASSLDSFNQPQHF
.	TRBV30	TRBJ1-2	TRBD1	TGTGCCTGGAGTGGAAAGGAGGGGACAGGGCTGAGTGGCTACACCTTC	CAWSGKEGTGLSGYTF
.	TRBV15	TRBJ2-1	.	TGTGCCACCAGCATATCGGGAGATACCAATGAGCAGTTCTTC	CATSISGDTNEQFF
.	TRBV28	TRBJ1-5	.	TGTGCCAGCAGCACCCCGGGGGAGGACAATCAGCCCCAGCATTTT	CASSTPGEDNQPQHF
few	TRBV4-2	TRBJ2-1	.	TGTGCCAGCAGCCAAGAATTCTTAATAAATGAGCAGTTCTTC	CASSQEFLINEQFF
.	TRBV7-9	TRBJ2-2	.	TGTTCCAGCAGCTTAGACTGGACCGGGGAGCTGTTTTTT	CSSSLDWTGELFF
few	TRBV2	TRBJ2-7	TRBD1	TGTGCCAGCAGGTGGCGCCAGGGGGACATGGACGAGCAGTACTTC	CASRWRQGDMDEQYF
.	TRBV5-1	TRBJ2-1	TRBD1	TGCGCCAGCAGCTTGGCTTACAGGGGATCCTACAATGAGCAGTTCTTC	CASSLAYRGSYNEQFF